This T cell receptor beta chain is drawn from a study of T cells in Graves' hyperthyroidism and ophthalmopathy (dated by TCRdb to between 2018 and 2020). With regard to the full study: Peripheral blood was sampled at the time of initial diagnosis, prior to any treatment. Following sampling, methimazole starting at 30 mg daily was given to hyperthyroidism patients, and high-dose intravenous methylprednisolone was given to ophthalmopathy patients. According to the paper, TCR Vbeta CDR3 sequencing was carried out on approximately 140 peripheral blood samples, which came from fewer than 50 ophthalmopathy, 80 or so hyperthyroidism and some 17 progressor patients. Whether ophthalmopathy could be predicted prospectively was tested in an independent validation cohort made up of 18 to 20 hyperthyroidism patients plus 17 patients who later progressed to ophthalmopathy. The study also compared thyroid tissue and blood T-cell repertoires from roughly 6 Graves' hyperthyroidism patients. A discovery cohort of about a hundred patients, roughly 43 with Graves' ophthalmopathy and 55 to 65 with stable Graves' hyperthyroidism, was used to find distinguishing TCR V-J signatures. The approximately 90 discovery patients were divided at random into training and test sets in a 7:3 ratio. What the authors observed across the whole study: In validation, the model predicted progression to ophthalmopathy a median of around 6.5 months before onset, with about 71% sensitivity and 72.22% specificity. No statistical method was used to fix the sample size in advance, and group allocation was not hidden from the investigators. Most expanded thyroid clonotypes (frequency above 0.001) were also detected in blood, a finding suggesting that blood repertoires may reflect thyroid immune responses. Ophthalmopathy was separated from stable hyperthyroidism by a 13 V-J signature model, with approximately 89% sensitivity and about 84% specificity obtained in cross-validation and 80%/75% obtained in testing.

In this sample, this clonotype turned up many times. There is no known antigen for this receptor. No base-level quality is on record; no much larger clone is a single base apart. Ophthalmopathy patients had moderately to severely active disease, Clinical Activity Score of at least 3, NOSPECS grade of at least 4, and duration under 3 months. The study excluded patients with uncontrolled infections, other autoimmune diseases, pregnancy or lactation. Diagnoses were based on clinical symptoms, serum thyroxine and TRAb, thyroid ultrasound and orbital computed tomography. PBMCs were isolated from roughly 10 ml of fresh peripheral blood by Ficoll-Paque density gradient centrifugation. Trizol reagent was used to extract total RNA, and RNA quality was then checked on an Agilent 2100 Bioanalyzer. The TCR beta CDR3 regions were amplified from the RNA transcripts. The first round of RT-PCR for the TCR CDR3 was performed with the HTBI primer set and the Qiagen OneStep RT-PCR kit. Libraries were constructed in a second round of multiplex PCR, after which size selection and purification were performed. Sequencing of the libraries was done on an Illumina HiSeq2000 using paired-end 100 bp reads. As for how the authors treated the data: Raw data were processed with SOAPnuke, discarding reads with adapters, uncalled bases, mean Phred below 15, or no exact constant-primer or identifier match. COPE v1.2.5 was used to merge the high-quality paired reads, and each unique nucleotide sequence was defined as a clonotype. MiTCR v1.1 was used to align clonotypes to the IMGT TRBV, TRBD and TRBJ reference segments. Only V-J combinations with frequency above 0.0001, covering approximately 99% of repertoires, were analysed. A TCS score was defined as the ratio between F50 (clonal expansion) and ExV (chaos), using BLOSUM62-based TCRdist between CDR3 peptides within each V-J. Welch's t-statistics and random forest reduced fewer than 550 V-J features to 10 to 15, which were used in a naive Bayes classifier (R e1071). The public sequencing data were trimmed at Q25 with fastp and processed into clonotypes with MiXCR by TCRdb, which kept only in-frame beta chains. Each entry is one CDR3 protein sequence, shown with its most common DNA and genes. The V and J calls, along with clone size, are taken from TCRdb and not from the paper's own processing. A total of fewer than 400,000 distinct CDR3 sequences appear in this sample, roughly 13% of them only once. The ten largest make up 25% to 30% of the sample.

According to the germline V gene (reference sequence), CDR1 reads SEHNR and CDR2 reads FQNEAQ. Trimming removed 7 bases from V and 1 base from J; the gene matches leave 13 bases unexplained. The cysteine opens and the phenylalanine closes a CDR3 of 16 amino acids. Of all the DNA, just the CDR3 is kept, 48 bases in frame from base 1. The sample taken for sequencing was blood. This receptor chain uses TRBV7-9 and TRBJ2-7, and 7 bases in between align with TRBD2. The clonotype was recovered from a man aged 50 to 59 with Graves' ophthalmopathy. CDR3 loop: CASTPWRGSGSYEQYF. The DNA is TGTGCCAGCACCCCCTGGCGGGGGAGCGGATCCTACGAGCAGTACTTC.